The 27 T cell receptor beta chains below come from one sample, sequenced in a study of Ad26.COV2.S vaccination and SARS-CoV-2 variants. Assay: immunoSEQ multiplex PCR; the TCRdb copy retains only in-frame clones and omits some. The data show more than 250,000 clones, 80% to 90% seen once. As to treatment: about 20 received Ad26.COV2.S at low or high dose, single or two shots; roughly five received placebo; per-sample allocation not given. Day 63 following the first vaccine or placebo injection was when the samples were taken. This material consisted of peripheral blood, taken in a trial of Ad26.COV2.S vaccine versus placebo. All receptors come from a person between 18 and 65 years old who received the Ad26.COV2.S COVID-19 vaccine or a placebo.

V is TRBV7-8 and J is TRBJ2-7; maybe TRBD2 (6 bases). There are 14 residues in the CDR3. Germline CDR1 is SGHVS and CDR2 is FQNEAQ. V was clipped by 1 base and J by 1 base, with 8 bases between them. The CDR3 spells CASSLEGRSYEQYF. The CDR3 coding sequence is TGTGCCAGCAGCTTAGAGGGGAGGTCCTACGAGCAGTACTTC.

This clone was observed a handful of times. CDR3 amino acids: CASGGSSNQPQHF. DNA of the CDR3: TGTGCCAGCGGGGGGAGTAGCAATCAGCCCCAGCATTTT. The chain recombines TRBV6-5 with TRBJ1-5; the D gene is possibly TRBD1 (5 bases). Trimming pared 8 bases from V and 0 bases from J, leaving 8 bases between. Germline V gives CDR1 MNHEY, CDR2 SVGAGI. There are 13 residues in the CDR3.

The CDR3 loop reads CASNDLAEAFF. In DNA form, the CDR3 reads TGTGCCAGCAATGATCTCGCTGAAGCTTTCTTT. The chain joins TRBV2 to TRBJ1-1; D unresolved. Trimming took 7 bases from V and 6 from J, leaving 9 bases between them. Looked up from germline, CDR1 is SNHLY and CDR2 is FYNNEI. The CDR3 has 11 amino acids.

This clone was observed many times. The chain employs TRBV2 and TRBJ1-2; D gene unclear. This CDR3 has 11 amino acids. The V end lost 6 bases, the J end lost 2 bases, and 4 bases lay between the germline ends. Germline V gives CDR1 SNHLY, CDR2 FYNNEI. DNA for the CDR3: TGTGCCAGCAGGGTAAACTATGGCTACACCTTC. Its translation: CASRVNYGYTF.

This chain uses TRBV30 with TRBJ1-4; D is ambiguous. This CDR3 is 12 amino acids long. Germline CDR1 is GTSNPN and CDR2 is SVGIG (reference sequence). V was clipped by 2 bases and J by 0 bases, with 1 base between them. The CDR3, as DNA: TGTGCCTGGAGTACAACTAATGAAAAACTGTTTTTT. This gives the protein CAWSTTNEKLFF.

This clone was observed a handful of times. The chain recombines TRBV6-5 with TRBJ2-7; the D call may be TRBD1 or TRBD2 (6 bases each). This CDR3 has 14 residues. Trimming stripped 6 bases from V and 0 bases from J, with 12 bases between. Looked up from germline, CDR1 is MNHEY and CDR2 is SVGAGI. CDR3 amino acids: CASSGGYASYEQYF. DNA of the CDR3: TGTGCCAGCAGCGGGGGCTATGCCTCCTACGAGCAGTACTTC.

The V and J genes are TRBV7-2 and TRBJ1-6; no definite D call. CDR3 size: 13 residues. The V gene lost 5 bases and the J gene lost 9 bases, with 11 bases spanning the gap. Germline V lookup: CDR1 SGHTA, CDR2 FQGNSA. CDR3 in DNA: TGTGCCAGCAGCCTCAACATGGCTTCACCCCTCCACTTT. It codes for CASSLNMASPLHF.

This chain joins TRBV7-8 and TRBJ1-1; D is unresolved. The CDR3 is made up of 13 amino acids. CDR1 and CDR2 (germline): SGHVS, FQNEAQ. With 2 bases removed from V and 4 bases from J, the gap between germline ends came to 8 bases. CDR3 amino acids: CASSLTAGTEAFF. The CDR3, as DNA: TGTGCCAGCAGCTTAACGGCGGGCACTGAAGCTTTCTTT.

Worth noting for this clone: The identical CDR3 is also encoded by other nucleotide sequences in the sample. The chain combines TRBV6-2 or TRBV6-3 with TRBJ2-7; D is perhaps TRBD1 (5 bases). Trimming shortened V by 5 bases and J by 3 bases, and 8 bases separated the two germline ends. The CDR3 sequence is 12 residues long. From germline, CDR1 is MNHEY and CDR2 SVGEGT. The CDR3 DNA reads as TGTGCCAGCAGTCAGCAGGGCTACGAGCAGTACTTC. It codes for CASSQQGYEQYF.

CDR3 bases: TGTGCCAGCAGTTTAGTGCCTCAACTCAACTATGGCTACACCTTC. This encodes CASSLVPQLNYGYTF. V gene TRBV28 combines with J gene TRBJ1-2; D unclear. Germline CDR1 is MDHEN and CDR2 is SYDVKM. The CDR3 has 15 residues. Trimming shortened V by 2 bases and J by 2 bases, and 12 bases separated the two germline ends.

This chain connects TRBV5-8 to TRBJ1-5, with TRBD1 identical over 12 bases. The V segment lost 6 bases and the J segment 7 bases; nucleotides outside the gene matches: 8. This CDR3 comprises 15 residues. The germline V gene encodes CDR1 SGHTS and CDR2 YDEGEE. The DNA for the CDR3 is TGTGCCAGCACTCTTGGGACAGGGGGCTGGCAGCCCCAGCATTTT. It yields the protein CASTLGTGGWQPQHF.

The chain is built from TRBV19 and TRBJ1-6; no definite D call. This CDR3 comprises 13 residues. In germline, CDR1 is LNHDA, CDR2 SQIVND (reference sequence). V lost 7 bases and J lost 3, with 7 bases in between. CDR3 nucleotides: TGTGCCAGTACCAGTGGCTATAATTCACCCCTCCACTTT. The encoded protein is CASTSGYNSPLHF. Combining the CDR3 with reference TRBV19 and TRBJ1-6 gives the whole variable domain DGGITQSPKYLFRKEGQNVTLSCEQNLNHDAMYWYRQDPGQGLRLIYYSQIVNDFQKGDIAEGYSVSREKKESFPLTVTSAQKNPTAFYLCASTSGYNSPLHFGNGTRLTVT.

The chain has TRBV5-1 and TRBJ2-1; tentative D call: TRBD2 (6 bases). V was clipped by 4 bases and J by 5 bases, with 16 bases between them. Germline lookup yields CDR1 SGHRS and CDR2 YFSETQ. The CDR3 runs 15 residues. The CDR3 DNA sequence: TGCGCCAGCAGCCCCACTAGCCTCGGTAACAATGAGCAGTTCTTC. This gives the protein CASSPTSLGNNEQFF.

The CDR3 nucleotides read TGTGCCTGGAGTGTCAGGGACGAGCAGTACTTC. It codes for CAWSVRDEQYF. This chain uses TRBV30 with TRBJ2-7, with D possibly matching TRBD1 (5 bases). The CDR3 runs 11 residues. Trimming pared 0 bases from V and 5 bases from J, leaving 5 bases between. CDR1 and CDR2 from the germline V gene are GTSNPN and SVGIG (reference sequence).

The chain joins TRBV19 to TRBJ1-5; D perhaps matches TRBD1 (6 bases). CDR1 and CDR2 from the germline V gene are LNHDA and SQIVND (reference sequence). The V end was cut by 5 bases, the J end by 4 bases, with 15 bases between. CDR3 length equals 15 residues. This chain's CDR3 is CASSVLDSLNQPQHF. CDR3 bases: TGTGCCAGTAGTGTATTGGACAGCCTGAATCAGCCCCAGCATTTT.

The CDR3 reads CASSARGTGSSYEQYF. For the CDR3, the DNA is TGTGCCAGCAGTGCGCGGGGGACAGGGAGCTCCTACGAGCAGTACTTC. This sequence joins TRBV27 and TRBJ2-7; TRBD1 agrees at 9 bases. The CDR3 totals 16 residues. In germline, CDR1 is MNHEY, CDR2 SMNVEV (reference sequence). V was pared by 5 bases and J by 0 bases, with 8 bases of the junction left unmatched.

About this clone itself: Other DNA sequences from this sample encode an identical CDR3 as well. The chain combines TRBV30 with TRBJ2-5; 9 positions match TRBD2. CDR1 GTSNPN and CDR2 SVGIG come from the germline V gene (reference sequence). The CDR3 is made up of 12 amino acids. V lost 4 bases to trimming and J lost 4 bases; unmatched junction nucleotides: 1. The CDR3 region has the DNA TGTGCCTGGACTAGCGGGGCAGAGACCCAGTACTTC. This codes for CAWTSGAETQYF.

The chain recombines TRBV4-2 with TRBJ1-2; 7 bases fit TRBD1. This CDR3 has 16 amino acids. CDR1 is LGHNA, CDR2 YNFKEQ, per germline. V lost 1 base and J lost 4; bases outside the gene matches: 9. This chain's CDR3 is CASSQVGTGEPYGYTF. CDR3 nucleotide sequence: TGTGCCAGCAGCCAAGTGGGAACAGGGGAACCCTATGGCTACACCTTC.

This clone came up a few times. Here the CDR3 reads CASSQLSTASSYNSPLHF. CDR3 DNA sequence: TGCGCCAGCAGCCAACTGTCGACAGCAAGCTCCTATAATTCACCCCTCCACTTT. V usage is TRBV4-1 and J usage is TRBJ1-6; D is possibly TRBD1 (5 bases). CDR1 and CDR2 from the germline V gene are MGHRA and YSYEKL. Trimming cost V 2 bases and J 0 bases, with 14 bases left between them. This CDR3 contains 18 residues.

The J gene is TRBJ1-3, the V gene TRBV14; D not resolved. Trimming removed 0 bases from V and 4 bases from J, with 7 bases in between. The CDR3 totals 14 residues. From germline, CDR1 is SGHDN and CDR2 FVKESK. This chain's CDR3 is CASSQDLRGNTIYF. In nucleotides, the CDR3 is TGTGCCAGCAGCCAAGATCTGAGAGGAAACACCATATATTTT.

This rearrangement joins TRBV4-3 to TRBJ2-7; 8 bases are shared with TRBD1. Germline V gene data show CDR1 as LGHNA and CDR2 as YSLEER. The CDR3 covers 17 residues. The V gene end was trimmed by 0 bases and the J gene end by 1 base; junction bases not matched to a gene: 8. The DNA of the CDR3 is TGCGCCAGCAGCCAAGAAGGTCCAGGGGGCAGATCCTACGAGCAGTACTTC. It specifies CASSQEGPGGRSYEQYF.

The chain employs TRBV5-6 and TRBJ1-2, with D uncertain. CDR3 length: 13 residues. The V and J ends lost 0 bases and 4 bases respectively, with 7 bases between them. Germline V gene lookup returns CDR1 SGHDT and CDR2 YYEEEE. The DNA for the CDR3 is TGTGCCAGCAGCTTGGTACAGCCCTATGGCTACACCTTC. Its protein product is CASSLVQPYGYTF.

In this sample, this clone turned up once. The chain couples TRBV2 to TRBJ1-5; tentatively, D is TRBD1 (5 bases). From germline, CDR1 is SNHLY and CDR2 FYNNEI. V was trimmed by 7 bases and J by 4 bases, leaving 8 bases between them. CDR3 length: 12 residues. The CDR3 DNA reads TGTGCCAGCACCCAGGGAAATCAGCCCCAGCATTTT. As protein: CASTQGNQPQHF.

This chain joins TRBV7-2 and TRBJ1-5; possible D gene TRBD1, 6 bases. The germline V gene encodes CDR1 SGHTA and CDR2 FQGNSA. The CDR3 is 15 residues long. Trimming left V 2 bases short and J 5 bases short, with 13 bases between. The CDR3 DNA is TGTGCCAGCAGCTTATGGGCGGGGGGCGATCAGCCCCAGCATTTT. It translates to CASSLWAGGDQPQHF.

This clone showed up just once. The chain combines TRBV9 with TRBJ2-1; 8 bases map to TRBD1. Germline V gives CDR1 SGDLS, CDR2 YYNGEE. Trimming at V came to 3 bases and at J to 7 bases, leaving 6 bases not matched to a gene. This CDR3 comprises 14 residues. CDR3 in DNA: TGTGCCAGCAGCGGATGGACAGGGAAGAATGAGCAGTTCTTC. Amino acid sequence: CASSGWTGKNEQFF.

The J gene is TRBJ1-6, the V gene TRBV5-1; D remains unclear. V was clipped by 0 bases and J by 8 bases, with 9 bases between them. This CDR3 spans 14 amino acids. Germline values: CDR1 SGHRS, CDR2 YFSETQ. CDR3 sequence reads: CASSLDIAYSPLHF. In nucleotides, the CDR3 is TGCGCCAGCAGCTTGGACATAGCTTATTCACCCCTCCACTTT.

The V gene is TRBV3-1 (or the pseudogene TRBV3-2), the J gene TRBJ1-2, with TRBD1 identical over 7 bases. CDR1 and CDR2 (germline): LGHDT, YNNKEL (reference sequence). The CDR3 contains 16 residues. V lost 1 base, J lost 4 bases, and 9 bases stayed unmatched. The CDR3 loop reads CASSQALAGGFYGYTF. The CDR3 region has the DNA TGTGCCAGCAGCCAAGCTCTGGCAGGGGGTTTCTATGGCTACACCTTC.